The clone carrying this TCR beta chain has only a few counts. Its antigen is unidentified. TCRdb ran MiXCR on the 5' RACE reads and lists one entry per CDR3 protein. The sample gives 300,000 to 400,000 distinct CDR3 sequences, approximately 27% of which show up once; 13% is in the top ten. The V end lost 6 bases, the J end lost 0 bases, and 9 bases lay between the germline ends. This CDR3 contains 13 residues. Germline CDR1 is MNHEY and CDR2 is SVGEGT. The record originates from a study of T-cell memory formation after mild COVID-19. Study-wide findings and caveats: Nothing confirmed that second-wave clones peaking on day 37 were specific for SARS-CoV-2.

The chain has TRBV6-2 or TRBV6-3 and TRBJ2-7; D is unresolved. This clonotype originated in an adult woman who had mild COVID-19 (a few samples of this study predate the infection). Cell type and time point are not known. Source material: PBMCs or a T cell subset sorted from them (not recorded which). The CDR3 loop reads CASRRDLSYEQYF. For the CDR3, the DNA is TGTGCCAGCAGACGCGACCTCTCCTACGAGCAGTACTTC.